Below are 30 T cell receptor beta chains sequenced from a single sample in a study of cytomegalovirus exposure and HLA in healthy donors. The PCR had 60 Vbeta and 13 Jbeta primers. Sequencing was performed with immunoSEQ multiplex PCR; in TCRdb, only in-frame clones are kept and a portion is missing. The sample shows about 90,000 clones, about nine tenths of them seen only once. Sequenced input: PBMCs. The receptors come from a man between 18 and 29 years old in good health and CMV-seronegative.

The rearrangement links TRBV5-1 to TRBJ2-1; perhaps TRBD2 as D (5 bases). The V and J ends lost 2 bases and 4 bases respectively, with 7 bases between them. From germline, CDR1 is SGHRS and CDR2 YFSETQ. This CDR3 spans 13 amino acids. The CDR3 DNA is TGCGCCAGCAGCTTTGGCGGGTACAATGAGCAGTTCTTC. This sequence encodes CASSFGGYNEQFF.

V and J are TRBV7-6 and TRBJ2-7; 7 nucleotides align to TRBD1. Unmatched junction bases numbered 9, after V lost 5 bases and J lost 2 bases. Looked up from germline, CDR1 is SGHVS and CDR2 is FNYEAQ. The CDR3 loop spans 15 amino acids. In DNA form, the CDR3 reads TGTGCCAGCAGCCCTTCACCGGGACAGACCTACGAGCAGTACTTC. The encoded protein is CASSPSPGQTYEQYF.

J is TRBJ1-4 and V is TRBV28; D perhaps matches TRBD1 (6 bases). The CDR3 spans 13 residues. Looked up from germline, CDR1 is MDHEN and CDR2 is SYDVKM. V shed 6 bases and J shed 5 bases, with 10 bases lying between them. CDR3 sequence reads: CASRPQGNEKLFF. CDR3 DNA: TGTGCCAGCAGACCCCAGGGGAATGAAAAACTGTTTTTT.

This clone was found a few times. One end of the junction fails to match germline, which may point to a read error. The CDR3 reads CSVEDSGTSGSYEQYF. CDR3 in DNA: TGCAGCGTAGAAGATTCCGGAACTAGCGGCTCCTACGAGCAGTACTTC. The chain combines TRBV29-1 with TRBJ2-7, with TRBD2 matching 8 bases. The CDR3 is 16 amino acids. CDR1 is SQVTM and CDR2 is ANQGSEA in the germline V gene.

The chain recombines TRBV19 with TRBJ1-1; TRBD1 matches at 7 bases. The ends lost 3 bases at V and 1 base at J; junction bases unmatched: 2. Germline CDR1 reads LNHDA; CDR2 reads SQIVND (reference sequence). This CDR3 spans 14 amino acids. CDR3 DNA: TGTGCCAGTAGTATGGGACAGCAGAACACTGAAGCTTTCTTT. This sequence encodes CASSMGQQNTEAFF.

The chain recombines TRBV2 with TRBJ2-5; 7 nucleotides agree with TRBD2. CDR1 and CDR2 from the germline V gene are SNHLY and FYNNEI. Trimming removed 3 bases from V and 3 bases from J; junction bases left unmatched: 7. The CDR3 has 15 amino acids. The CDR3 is CASSDLAVPKETQYF. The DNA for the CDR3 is TGTGCCAGCAGTGACCTAGCGGTACCTAAAGAGACCCAGTACTTC.

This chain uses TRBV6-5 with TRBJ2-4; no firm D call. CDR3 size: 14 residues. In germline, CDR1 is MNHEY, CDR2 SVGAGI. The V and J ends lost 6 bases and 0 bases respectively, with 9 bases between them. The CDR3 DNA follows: TGTGCCAGCAGCCCCAGGTTAGCCAAAAACATTCAGTACTTC. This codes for CASSPRLAKNIQYF.

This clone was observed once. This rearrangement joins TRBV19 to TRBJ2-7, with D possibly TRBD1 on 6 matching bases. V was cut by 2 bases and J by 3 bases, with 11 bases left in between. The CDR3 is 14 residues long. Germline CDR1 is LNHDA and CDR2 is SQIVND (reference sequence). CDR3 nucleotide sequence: TGTGCCAGTAGTATATGGCTGGACAGCTACGAGCAGTACTTC. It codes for CASSIWLDSYEQYF.

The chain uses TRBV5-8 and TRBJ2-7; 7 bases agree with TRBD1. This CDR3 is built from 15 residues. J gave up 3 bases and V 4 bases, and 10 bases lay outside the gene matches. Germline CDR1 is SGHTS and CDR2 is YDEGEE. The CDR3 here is CASSVKGQTGYEQYF. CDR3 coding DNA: TGTGCCAGCAGCGTGAAGGGACAGACGGGCTACGAGCAGTACTTC.

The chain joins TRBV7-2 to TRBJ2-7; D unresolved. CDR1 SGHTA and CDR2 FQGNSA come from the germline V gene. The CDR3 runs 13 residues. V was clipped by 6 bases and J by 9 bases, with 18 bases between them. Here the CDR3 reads CASRPELGWMQYF. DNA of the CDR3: TGTGCCAGCAGACCCGAGCTGGGCTGGATGCAGTACTTC. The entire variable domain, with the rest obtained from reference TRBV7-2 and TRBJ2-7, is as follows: GAGVSQSPSNKVTEKGKDVELRCDPISGHTALYWYRQSLGQGLEFLIYFQGNSAPDKSGLPSDRFSAERTGGSVSTLTIQRTQQEDSAVYLCASRPELGWMQYFGPGTRLTVT.

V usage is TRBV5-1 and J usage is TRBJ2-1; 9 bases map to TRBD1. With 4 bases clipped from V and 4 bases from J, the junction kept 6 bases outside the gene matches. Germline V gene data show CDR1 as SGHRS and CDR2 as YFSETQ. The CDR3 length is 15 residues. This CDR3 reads CASSPGQGGYNEQFF. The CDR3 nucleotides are TGCGCCAGCAGCCCGGGACAGGGAGGGTACAATGAGCAGTTCTTC.

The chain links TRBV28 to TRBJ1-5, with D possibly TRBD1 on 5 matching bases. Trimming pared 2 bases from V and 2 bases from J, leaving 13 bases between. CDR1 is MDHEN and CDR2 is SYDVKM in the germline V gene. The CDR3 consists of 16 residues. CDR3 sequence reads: CASSLRRGGGNQPQHF. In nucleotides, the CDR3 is TGTGCCAGCAGTTTACGTAGGGGTGGGGGCAATCAGCCCCAGCATTTT.

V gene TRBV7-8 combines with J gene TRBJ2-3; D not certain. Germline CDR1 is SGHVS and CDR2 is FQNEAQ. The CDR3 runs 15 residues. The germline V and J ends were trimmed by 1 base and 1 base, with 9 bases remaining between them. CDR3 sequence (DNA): TGTGCCAGCAGCTTAGGGCTGGTTGGCACAGATACGCAGTATTTT. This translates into CASSLGLVGTDTQYF.

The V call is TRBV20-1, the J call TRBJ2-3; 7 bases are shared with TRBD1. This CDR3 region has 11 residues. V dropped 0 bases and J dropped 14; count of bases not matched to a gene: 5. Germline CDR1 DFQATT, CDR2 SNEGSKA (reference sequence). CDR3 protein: CSAREPTGMYF. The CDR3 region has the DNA TGCAGTGCTAGAGAGCCGACAGGGATGTATTTT.

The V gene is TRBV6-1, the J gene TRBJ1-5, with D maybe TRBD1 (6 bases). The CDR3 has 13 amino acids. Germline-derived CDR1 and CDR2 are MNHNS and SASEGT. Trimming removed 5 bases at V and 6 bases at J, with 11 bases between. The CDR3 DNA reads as TGTGCCAGCAGTACAACAGGGTGTCAGCCCCAGCATTTT. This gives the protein CASSTTGCQPQHF.

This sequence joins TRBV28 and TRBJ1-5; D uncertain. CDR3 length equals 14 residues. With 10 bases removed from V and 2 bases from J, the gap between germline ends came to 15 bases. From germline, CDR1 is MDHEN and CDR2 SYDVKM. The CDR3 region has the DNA TGTGCCACCGATTACCTCGGAGGCAATCAGCCCCAGCATTTT. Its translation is CATDYLGGNQPQHF. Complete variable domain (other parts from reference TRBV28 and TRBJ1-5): DVKVTQSSRYLVKRTGEKVFLECVQDMDHENMFWYRQDPGLGLRLIYFSYDVKMKEKGDIPEGYSVSREKKERFSLILESASTNQTSMYLCATDYLGGNQPQHFGDGTRLSIL.

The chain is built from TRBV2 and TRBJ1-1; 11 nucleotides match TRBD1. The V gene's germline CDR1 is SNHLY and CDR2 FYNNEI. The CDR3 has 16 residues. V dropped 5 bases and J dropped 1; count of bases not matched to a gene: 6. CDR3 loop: CASSSGQGARNTEAFF. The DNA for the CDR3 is TGTGCCAGCAGTTCCGGACAGGGGGCTAGGAACACTGAAGCTTTCTTT.

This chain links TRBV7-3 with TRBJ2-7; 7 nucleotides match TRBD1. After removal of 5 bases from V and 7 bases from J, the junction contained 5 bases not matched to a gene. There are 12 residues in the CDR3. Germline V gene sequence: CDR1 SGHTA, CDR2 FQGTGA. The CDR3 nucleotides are TGTGCCAGCAGCCGACCAGGGGGTGAGCAGTACTTC. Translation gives CASSRPGGEQYF.

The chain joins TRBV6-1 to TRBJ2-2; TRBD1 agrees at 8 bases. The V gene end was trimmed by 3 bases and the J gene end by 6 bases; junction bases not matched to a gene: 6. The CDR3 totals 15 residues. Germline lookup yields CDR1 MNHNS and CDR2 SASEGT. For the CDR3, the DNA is TGTGCCAGCAGTGACAGCAGGGGGCCGGCCGGGGAGCTGTTTTTT. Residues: CASSDSRGPAGELFF.

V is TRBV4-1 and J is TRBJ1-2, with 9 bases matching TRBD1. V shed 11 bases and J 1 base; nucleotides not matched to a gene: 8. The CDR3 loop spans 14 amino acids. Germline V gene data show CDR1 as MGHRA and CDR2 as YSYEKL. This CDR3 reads CAAHPTGGNYGYTF. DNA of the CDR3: TGCGCCGCTCACCCGACAGGGGGTAACTATGGCTACACCTTC.

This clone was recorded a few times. CDR3 DNA sequence: TGTGCCAGCAGCCCCCGGGGACTCATTGGCTATGAGCAGTTCTTC. Protein: CASSPRGLIGYEQFF. V gene TRBV2 combines with J gene TRBJ2-1; D is possibly TRBD2 (6 bases). Trimming removed 6 bases from V and 8 bases from J, with 20 bases in between. The CDR3 is made up of 15 amino acids. Germline values: CDR1 SNHLY, CDR2 FYNNEI. Combining the CDR3 with reference TRBV2 and TRBJ2-1 gives the whole variable domain EPEVTQTPSHQVTQMGQEVILRCVPISNHLYFYWYRQILGQKVEFLVSFYNNEISEKSEIFDDQFSVERPDGSNFTLKIRSTKLEDSAMYFCASSPRGLIGYEQFFGPGTRLTVL.

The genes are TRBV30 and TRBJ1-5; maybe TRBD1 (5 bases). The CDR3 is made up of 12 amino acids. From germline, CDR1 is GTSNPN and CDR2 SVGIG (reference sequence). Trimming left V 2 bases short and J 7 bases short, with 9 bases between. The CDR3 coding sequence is TGTGCCTGGAGTTCTGGGGCCCAGCCCCAGCATTTT. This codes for CAWSSGAQPQHF.

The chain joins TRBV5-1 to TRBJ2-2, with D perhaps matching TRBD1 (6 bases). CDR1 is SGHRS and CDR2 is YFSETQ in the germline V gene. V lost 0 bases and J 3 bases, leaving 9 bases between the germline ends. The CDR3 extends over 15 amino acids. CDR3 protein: CASSLDRADTGELFF. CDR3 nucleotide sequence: TGCGCCAGCAGCTTGGACAGGGCGGACACCGGGGAGCTGTTTTTT.

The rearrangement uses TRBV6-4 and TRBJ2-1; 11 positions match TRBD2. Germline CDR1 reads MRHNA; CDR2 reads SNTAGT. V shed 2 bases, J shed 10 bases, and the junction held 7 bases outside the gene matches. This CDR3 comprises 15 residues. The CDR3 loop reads CASSDTGTSGGEQFF. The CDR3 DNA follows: TGTGCCAGCAGTGACACCGGGACTAGCGGCGGCGAGCAGTTCTTC.

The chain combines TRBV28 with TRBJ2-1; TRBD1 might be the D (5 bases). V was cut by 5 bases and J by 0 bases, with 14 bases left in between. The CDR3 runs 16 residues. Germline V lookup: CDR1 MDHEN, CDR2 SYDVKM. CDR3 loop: CASSALLGDSYNEQFF. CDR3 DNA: TGTGCCAGCAGTGCGCTCCTAGGGGACTCCTACAATGAGCAGTTCTTC.

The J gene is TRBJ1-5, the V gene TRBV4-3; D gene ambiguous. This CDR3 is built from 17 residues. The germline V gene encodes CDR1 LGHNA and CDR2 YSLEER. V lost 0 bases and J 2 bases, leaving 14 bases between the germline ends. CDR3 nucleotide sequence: TGCGCCAGCAGCCAAGATCGGGGAGCATTAGGCAATCAGCCCCAGCATTTT. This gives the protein CASSQDRGALGNQPQHF.

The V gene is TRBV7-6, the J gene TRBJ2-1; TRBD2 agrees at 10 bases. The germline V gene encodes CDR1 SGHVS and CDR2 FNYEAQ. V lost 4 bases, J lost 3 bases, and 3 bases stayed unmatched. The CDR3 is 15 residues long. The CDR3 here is CASSSGTSDYNEQFF. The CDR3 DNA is TGTGCCAGCAGCTCCGGGACTAGCGACTACAATGAGCAGTTCTTC.

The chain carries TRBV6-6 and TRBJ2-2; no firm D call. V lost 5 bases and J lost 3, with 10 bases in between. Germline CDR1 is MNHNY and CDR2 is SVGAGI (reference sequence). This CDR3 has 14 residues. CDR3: CASSSTGHTGELFF. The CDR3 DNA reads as TGTGCCAGCAGTAGCACGGGTCACACCGGGGAGCTGTTTTTT.

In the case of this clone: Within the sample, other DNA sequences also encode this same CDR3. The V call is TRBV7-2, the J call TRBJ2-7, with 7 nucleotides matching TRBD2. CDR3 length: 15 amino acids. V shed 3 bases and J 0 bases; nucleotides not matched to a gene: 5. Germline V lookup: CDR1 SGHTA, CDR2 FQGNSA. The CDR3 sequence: CASSFPSGSSYEQYF. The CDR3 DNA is TGTGCCAGCAGCTTTCCTAGCGGCAGCTCCTACGAGCAGTACTTC.

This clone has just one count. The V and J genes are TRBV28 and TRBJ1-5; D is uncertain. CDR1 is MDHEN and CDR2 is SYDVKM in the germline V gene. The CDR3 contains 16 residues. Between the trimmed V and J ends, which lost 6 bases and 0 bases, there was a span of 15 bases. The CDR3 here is CASRISWGGSNQPQHF. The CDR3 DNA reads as TGTGCCAGCAGGATCAGTTGGGGAGGTAGCAATCAGCCCCAGCATTTT.